Below, 15 T cell receptor beta chains from the same sample are listed, as sequenced in a study of T cells in Graves' hyperthyroidism and ophthalmopathy. Using RNA transcripts as the source, TCR beta CDR3 regions were amplified. The TCR CDR3 was amplified in a first-round RT-PCR using the HTBI primer set. TCRdb analysed the multiplex PCR reads with MiXCR anew, one entry per CDR3 protein. The profile covers 300,000 to 500,000 distinct CDR3 sequences, with over 13% appearing a single time and approximately 29% taken by the ten largest. The sequencing input was blood. These receptors originate from a man aged 45-65 years with Graves' ophthalmopathy.

The chain couples TRBV10-3 to TRBJ2-1; no clear D gene. CDR3 length: 13 residues. The germline V and J ends were trimmed by 7 bases and 5 bases, with 12 bases remaining between them. Germline CDR1 and CDR2: ENHRY and SYGVKD. CDR3 amino acids: CAINTDANNEQFF. CDR3 nucleotides: TGTGCCATCAATACGGATGCGAACAATGAGCAGTTCTTC.

The chain recombines TRBV6-1 with TRBJ1-3; D remains unclear. V gave up 6 bases and J gave up 0 bases, with 6 bases separating them. In germline, CDR1 is MNHNS, CDR2 SASEGT. The CDR3 is made up of 13 amino acids. The CDR3 reads CASSRRSGNTIYF. CDR3 nucleotide sequence: TGTGCCAGCAGCCGGCGCTCTGGAAACACCATATATTTT.

This clonotype was counted many times. This chain joins TRBV15 and TRBJ1-1; D call uncertain. Trimming removed 1 base from V and 0 bases from J, with 9 bases in between. This CDR3 has 15 residues. In germline, CDR1 is LNHNV, CDR2 YYDKDF (reference sequence). The CDR3 reads CATSRVNSMNTEAFF. CDR3 nucleotides: TGTGCCACCAGCAGAGTCAACAGCATGAACACTGAAGCTTTCTTT. The full variable domain, with the rest looked up from reference TRBV15 and TRBJ1-1, is DAMVIQNPRYQVTQFGKPVTLSCSQTLNHNVMYWYQQKSSQAPKLLFHYYDKDFNNEADTPDNFQSRRPNTSFCFLDIRSPGLGDTAMYLCATSRVNSMNTEAFFGQGTRLTVV.

This clonotype was seen only a few times. CDR3 in amino acids: CASSLAGEVVGYGYTF. The CDR3 coding sequence is TGCGCCAGCAGCTTGGCAGGGGAGGTAGTTGGCTATGGCTACACCTTC. This chain connects TRBV5-1 to TRBJ1-2, with a tentative D call TRBD1 (6 bases). The V and J ends lost 0 bases and 4 bases respectively, with 16 bases between them. CDR1 is SGHRS, CDR2 YFSETQ, per germline. The CDR3 runs to 16 residues.

There are a few counts of this clonotype. The chain is built from TRBV10-3 and TRBJ2-2; 10 bases are a match to TRBD2. The trim removed 7 bases at V and 5 bases at J, leaving 13 bases unmatched. Germline lookup yields CDR1 ENHRY and CDR2 SYGVKD. The length of the CDR3 is 17 residues. DNA of the CDR3: TGTGCCATCAACCGAGCGGGAGGGCCGAGAGGGACCGGGGAGCTGTTTTTT. Amino acids: CAINRAGGPRGTGELFF.

This clonotype has a count of ten or more. The rearrangement links TRBV20-1 to TRBJ2-5; D is perhaps TRBD1 (5 bases). The CDR3 has 12 residues. Per the germline V gene, CDR1 is DFQATT and CDR2 is SNEGSKA (reference sequence). V was trimmed by 8 bases and J by 4 bases, leaving 14 bases between them. The CDR3 nucleotides are TGCAGTCCCGATTCCCAGGGAGAGACCCAGTACTTC. It translates to CSPDSQGETQYF.

This clonotype has ten or more counts. The chain links TRBV11-2 to TRBJ2-3; 8 bases line up with TRBD2. Germline V lookup: CDR1 SGHAT, CDR2 FQNNGV. This CDR3 has 14 residues. Germline trimming cut 8 bases from V and 2 bases from J; bases unmatched to any gene: 6. Here the CDR3 reads CASGLAGPTDTQYF. For the CDR3, the DNA is TGTGCCAGCGGATTAGCGGGGCCCACAGATACGCAGTATTTT.

This sequence joins TRBV12-3 or TRBV12-4 and TRBJ1-4; TRBD1 is a possible D gene (5 bases). The length of the CDR3 is 13 residues. V was pared by 6 bases and J by 8 bases, with 13 bases between. The CDR3 nucleotides are TGTGCCAGCAGCCCAGGGTTTCGGGAAAAACTGTTTTTT. It specifies CASSPGFREKLFF.

This chain joins TRBV7-9 and TRBJ1-2, with 7 bases matching TRBD1. The CDR3 covers 11 residues. CDR1 SEHNR and CDR2 FQNEAQ come from the germline V gene (reference sequence). V lost 10 bases, J lost 6 bases, and 5 bases stayed unmatched. The DNA of the CDR3 is TGTGCCATCGCCAGGGGGAATGGCTACACCTTC. Its translation is CAIARGNGYTF.

Ten or more counts support this clonotype. J is TRBJ2-3 and V is TRBV24-1, with D tentatively TRBD2 (6 bases). Germline lookup yields CDR1 KGHDR and CDR2 SFDVKD. The CDR3 extends over 16 amino acids. The germline V and J ends were trimmed by 0 bases and 6 bases, with 15 bases remaining between them. CDR3 protein: CATSDLGAGGSDTQYF. In DNA, the CDR3 is TGTGCCACCAGTGATTTGGGGGCCGGGGGTAGTGATACGCAGTATTTT.

This clonotype occurred many times. Its ends do not fully match the called genes, so a read error is possible. The rearrangement joins TRBV7-7 to TRBJ2-1; D uncertain. The CDR3 length is 14 residues. The V gene's germline CDR1 is SSHAT and CDR2 FNYEAQ (reference sequence). This CDR3 reads CASSLDALGNEQFF. CDR3 DNA sequence: TGTGCTAGCAGCTTAGATGCTCTAGGGAATGAGCAGTTCTTC.

In this sample, this clonotype turned up many times. CDR3: CASGNGGRENEQFF. The CDR3 DNA is TGTGCCAGCGGAAACGGGGGGCGGGAAAATGAGCAGTTCTTC. The V and J genes are TRBV12-3 or TRBV12-4 and TRBJ2-1; possibly TRBD2 for D (7 bases). The length of the CDR3 is 14 residues. V was pared by 8 bases and J by 7 bases, with 18 bases between.

J is TRBJ1-2 and V is TRBV9; D is ambiguous. The CDR3 is 14 amino acids. Germline assignment: CDR1 SGDLS and CDR2 YYNGEE. Trimming removed 0 bases at V and 2 bases at J, with 8 bases between. The DNA for the CDR3 is TGTGCCAGCAGCGTAGACTCTACAAACTATGGCTACACCTTC. This codes for CASSVDSTNYGYTF.

Many counts were recorded for this clonotype. The chain couples TRBV7-9 to TRBJ2-7, with TRBD1 as a possible D gene (5 bases). Germline CDR1 is SEHNR and CDR2 is FQNEAQ (reference sequence). The V and J ends lost 2 bases and 1 base respectively, with 15 bases between them. This CDR3 has 16 amino acids. The chain's CDR3 is CASSLITGTGSYEQYF. The CDR3 DNA is TGTGCCAGCAGCTTAATAACTGGTACAGGTTCCTACGAGCAGTACTTC.

This chain connects TRBV20-1 to TRBJ2-5; D is possibly TRBD1 (6 bases). The CDR3 loop spans 12 amino acids. Trimming removed 6 bases from V and 7 bases from J, with 15 bases in between. Germline V lookup: CDR1 DFQATT, CDR2 SNEGSKA (reference sequence). This chain's CDR3 is CSAGAHPPTQYF. CDR3 nucleotides: TGCAGTGCGGGGGCCCACCCGCCGACCCAGTACTTC.